The T cell receptor (beta chain) under discussion was sequenced for a study of blood T cell repertoires in COVID-19. As for the study in general: COVID-19 samples, acute and convalescent, were from the United States, Italy and Spain.

Some clones are missing from TCRdb's copy, which holds only in-frame ones; the method was immunoSEQ multiplex PCR. The table records roughly 250,000 clones, more than 65% of them present only once. The V end was cut by 5 bases, the J end by 7 bases, with 12 bases between. Germline V gene sequence: CDR1 SNHLY, CDR2 FYNNEI. The CDR3 runs to 13 residues. This sequence was found in a woman between 40 and 55 years old with active or convalescent COVID-19. The V gene is TRBV2, the J gene TRBJ2-1; a possible D gene is TRBD1 (5 bases). Material for sequencing was peripheral blood. The CDR3 loop is CASSRQYTNEQFF. The CDR3 DNA reads as TGTGCCAGCAGTCGACAGTATACAAATGAGCAGTTCTTC. Looking up the rest from reference TRBV2 and TRBJ2-1 gives the full variable domain: EPEVTQTPSHQVTQMGQEVILRCVPISNHLYFYWYRQILGQKVEFLVSFYNNEISEKSEIFDDQFSVERPDGSNFTLKIRSTKLEDSAMYFCASSRQYTNEQFFGPGTRLTVL.